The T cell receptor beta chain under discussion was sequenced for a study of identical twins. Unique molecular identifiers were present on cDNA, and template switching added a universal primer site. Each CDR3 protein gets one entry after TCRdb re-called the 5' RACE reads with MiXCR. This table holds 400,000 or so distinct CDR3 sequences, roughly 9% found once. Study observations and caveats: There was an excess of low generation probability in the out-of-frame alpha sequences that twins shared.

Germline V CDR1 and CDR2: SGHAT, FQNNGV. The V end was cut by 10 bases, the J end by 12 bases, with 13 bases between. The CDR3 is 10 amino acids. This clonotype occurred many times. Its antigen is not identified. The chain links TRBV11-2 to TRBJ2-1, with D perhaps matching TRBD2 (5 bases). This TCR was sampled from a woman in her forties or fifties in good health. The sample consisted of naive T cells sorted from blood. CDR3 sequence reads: CATFMGRQFF. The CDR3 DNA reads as TGTGCCACCTTTATGGGGAGGCAGTTCTTC.